Below, 20 T cell receptor beta chains from the same sample are listed, as sequenced in a study of T cell responses to AZD1222 COVID-19 vaccine. Sequencing used immunoSEQ multiplex PCR; TCRdb keeps in-frame clones, though not all of them. The sample has around 150,000 clones; more than 75% are singletons. The material was peripheral blood, obtained on day 0 of AZD1222 vaccination. The receptors derive from an adult in good health.

J is TRBJ2-2 and V is TRBV7-8, with 7 bases matching TRBD2. The germline gives CDR1 SGHVS, CDR2 FQNEAQ. J gave up 4 bases and V 2 bases, and 4 bases lay outside the gene matches. The CDR3 totals 15 residues. CDR3 loop: CASSLRWGGTGELFF. CDR3 coding DNA: TGTGCCAGCAGCTTAAGGTGGGGGGGCACCGGGGAGCTGTTTTTT. The full variable domain, rest sourced from reference TRBV7-8 and TRBJ2-2, is GAGVSQSPRYKVAKRGQDVALRCDPISGHVSLFWYQQALGQGPEFLTYFQNEAQLDKSGLPSDRFFAERPEGSVSTLKIQRTQQEDSAVYLCASSLRWGGTGELFFGEGSRLTVL.

The rearrangement links TRBV5-4 to TRBJ1-4; 9 positions match TRBD1. This CDR3 is built from 16 residues. Trimming cost V 3 bases and J 5 bases; bases outside gene matches: 8. CDR1 SGHNT and CDR2 YYREEE come from the germline V gene (reference sequence). In DNA, the CDR3 is TGTGCCAGCAGCTCCGGCCGGACAGGGGTGAATGAAAAACTGTTTTTT. Its translation is CASSSGRTGVNEKLFF.

A remark on this clone: This sample includes further DNA sequences coding for the same CDR3. CDR3 loop: CASSPGTSGYNEQFF. In DNA form, the CDR3 reads TGCGCCAGCAGCCCGGGGACTAGCGGGTACAATGAGCAGTTCTTC. The chain is built from TRBV5-1 and TRBJ2-1; 12 bases fit TRBD2. The germline CDR1 and CDR2 sequences are SGHRS and YFSETQ. The CDR3 runs to 15 residues. V was pared by 4 bases and J by 4 bases, with 3 bases of the junction left unmatched.

This rearrangement joins TRBV20-1 to TRBJ1-2; TRBD1 matches 10 bases. Trimming at V came to 7 bases and at J to 7 bases, leaving 3 bases not matched to a gene. The CDR3 totals 11 residues. Looked up from germline, CDR1 is DFQATT and CDR2 is SNEGSKA (reference sequence). CDR3: CSVRQGAGYTF. CDR3 DNA: TGCAGTGTTCGACAGGGGGCTGGCTACACCTTC.

V usage is TRBV30 and J usage is TRBJ2-5, with D hard to call. Deletions cut 0 bases from V and 4 bases from J, with 6 bases between. The germline V gene encodes CDR1 GTSNPN and CDR2 SVGIG (reference sequence). The length of the CDR3 is 12 residues. CDR3 loop: CAWSVSGETQYF. The CDR3 DNA follows: TGTGCCTGGAGTGTGAGTGGAGAGACCCAGTACTTC.

This clone was seen many times. V and J are TRBV2 and TRBJ1-3, with D possibly TRBD1 on 5 matching bases. Germline-derived CDR1 and CDR2 are SNHLY and FYNNEI. V lost 8 bases to trimming and J lost 4 bases, with 18 bases between them. This CDR3 region has 15 residues. CDR3 loop: CASGQRSGLGNTIYF. Written as DNA, the CDR3 is TGTGCCAGCGGCCAACGCTCAGGGCTCGGAAACACCATATATTTT.

The gene calls are TRBV6-2 or TRBV6-3 and TRBJ1-6, with D possibly matching TRBD1 (5 bases). The CDR3 contains 16 residues. Trimming shortened V by 4 bases and J by 9 bases, and 19 bases separated the two germline ends. In germline, CDR1 is MNHEY, CDR2 SVGEGT. CDR3 nucleotides: TGTGCCAGCAGTTCTTTAATCGGGACGCGACCTTCACCCCTCCACTTT. This translates into CASSSLIGTRPSPLHF.

This chain links TRBV2 with TRBJ2-5, with unresolved D. Between the trimmed V and J ends, which lost 7 bases and 3 bases, there was a span of 12 bases. The CDR3 extends over 13 amino acids. Looked up from germline, CDR1 is SNHLY and CDR2 is FYNNEI. The CDR3 spells CASTVGLKETQYF. CDR3 coding DNA: TGTGCCAGCACGGTCGGGCTTAAAGAGACCCAGTACTTC.

This chain uses TRBV9 with TRBJ2-4, with a tentative D call TRBD1 (6 bases). Looked up from germline, CDR1 is SGDLS and CDR2 is YYNGEE. The CDR3 spans 13 residues. Deletions cut 4 bases from V and 1 base from J, with 6 bases between. The CDR3 nucleotides read TGTGCCAGCAGCACAGGGGCCAAAAACATTCAGTACTTC. This codes for CASSTGAKNIQYF.

The rearrangement joins TRBV2 to TRBJ1-2; D is perhaps TRBD1 (6 bases). The V and J ends lost 2 bases and 3 bases respectively, with 13 bases between them. Germline V gives CDR1 SNHLY, CDR2 FYNNEI. The CDR3 covers 15 residues. CDR3 in amino acids: CASSEPLQGYYGYTF. CDR3 DNA sequence: TGTGCCAGCAGTGAACCCCTACAGGGCTACTATGGCTACACCTTC.

The chain employs TRBV6-5 and TRBJ1-1; D is uncertain. V was cut by 2 bases and J by 0 bases, with 13 bases left in between. Per germline, CDR1 MNHEY and CDR2 SVGAGI. This CDR3 has 16 amino acids. The CDR3 bases are TGTGCCAGCAGTTACGGGCAGCCGAGCTTGAACACTGAAGCTTTCTTT. It yields the protein CASSYGQPSLNTEAFF.

The chain recombines TRBV28 with TRBJ2-7; D gene unclear. The CDR3 extends over 12 amino acids. Germline V CDR1 and CDR2: MDHEN, SYDVKM. Trimming removed 3 bases from V and 9 bases from J, with 12 bases in between. CDR3 residues: CASSFVGRRQYF. The CDR3 DNA reads TGTGCCAGCAGTTTTGTGGGTCGCAGGCAGTACTTC.

The gene calls are TRBV14 and TRBJ2-5; D gene ambiguous. CDR1 SGHDN and CDR2 FVKESK come from the germline V gene. The germline V and J ends were trimmed by 3 bases and 5 bases, with 10 bases remaining between them. This CDR3 is 13 amino acids long. CDR3: CASSQYYFETQYF. CDR3 bases: TGTGCCAGCAGCCAGTACTATTTTGAGACCCAGTACTTC.

V usage is TRBV3-1 (or the pseudogene TRBV3-2) and J usage is TRBJ1-1, with D possibly being TRBD1 (5 bases). Germline V gene lookup returns CDR1 LGHDT and CDR2 YNNKEL (reference sequence). V lost 1 base and J lost 6, with 18 bases in between. This CDR3 contains 16 residues. The CDR3, as DNA: TGTGCCAGCAGCCAAGGTGTAGGCAGGGCGGACCCTGAAGCTTTCTTT. As protein: CASSQGVGRADPEAFF.

The chain employs TRBV5-1 and TRBJ2-3; D remains unclear. The CDR3 contains 11 residues. Germline lookup yields CDR1 SGHRS and CDR2 YFSETQ. Trimming took off 0 bases at V and 6 bases at J, with 2 bases between the two ends. CDR3 region: CASSLEDTQYF. In nucleotides, the CDR3 is TGCGCCAGCAGCTTGGAGGATACGCAGTATTTT.

This sequence joins TRBV11-1 and TRBJ1-6; no firm D call. Trimming left V 5 bases short and J 8 bases short, with 10 bases between. The CDR3 sequence is 13 residues long. Germline assignment: CDR1 SGHAT and CDR2 FQDESV (reference sequence). CDR3: CASSPRRDSPLHF. Here the CDR3 DNA reads TGTGCCAGCAGCCCCCGTAGGGATTCACCCCTCCACTTT. Using reference TRBV11-1 and TRBJ1-6 for the parts outside the CDR3, the full variable domain is EAEVAQSPRYKITEKSQAVAFWCDPISGHATLYWYRQILGQGPELLVQFQDESVVDDSQLPKDRFSAERLKGVDSTLKIQPAELGDSAMYLCASSPRRDSPLHFGNGTRLTVT.

In DNA, the CDR3 is TGTGCCAGCAGCGGGACAGGGGGATTGTATGGCTACACCTTC. Amino acid sequence: CASSGTGGLYGYTF. The chain combines TRBV6-4 with TRBJ1-2, with TRBD1 identical over 11 bases. J gave up 5 bases and V 6 bases, and 5 bases lay outside the gene matches. Germline V gives CDR1 MRHNA, CDR2 SNTAGT. There are 14 residues in the CDR3.

The gene calls are TRBV6-2 or TRBV6-3 and TRBJ2-1, with 15 positions matching TRBD2. This CDR3 is 21 amino acids long. Per germline, CDR1 MNHEY and CDR2 SVGEGT. Losses at the gene ends were 6 bases for V and 0 bases for J; bases not matched to a gene: 15. The CDR3 DNA sequence: TGTGCCAGCAGCCCTACCCTCGGACTAGCGGGGGGGAAGAGCTCCTACAATGAGCAGTTCTTC. As protein: CASSPTLGLAGGKSSYNEQFF.

The chain uses TRBV5-1 and TRBJ1-6; D not certain. There are 18 residues in the CDR3. Per germline, CDR1 SGHRS and CDR2 YFSETQ. Trimming cost V 0 bases and J 0 bases, with 13 bases left between them. In DNA form, the CDR3 reads TGCGCCAGCAGCTTGGAGGGAAGGGAAACCTCCTATAATTCACCCCTCCACTTT. Translated: CASSLEGRETSYNSPLHF. The whole variable domain, filled in from reference TRBV5-1 and TRBJ1-6, reads KAGVTQTPRYLIKTRGQQVTLSCSPISGHRSVSWYQQTPGQGLQFLFEYFSETQRNKGNFPGRFSGRQFSNSRSEMNVSTLELGDSALYLCASSLEGRETSYNSPLHFGNGTRLTVT.

A word on this clone: In the same sample, other DNA sequences code for this CDR3. The J gene is TRBJ2-5, the V gene TRBV18; D gene unclear. Between the trimmed V and J ends, which lost 6 bases and 2 bases, there was a span of 7 bases. Germline V gene sequence: CDR1 KGHSH, CDR2 LQKENI. The CDR3 length is 12 residues. As DNA, the CDR3 is TGTGCCAGCTCTCCAAATCAAGAGACCCAGTACTTC. Its protein is CASSPNQETQYF.